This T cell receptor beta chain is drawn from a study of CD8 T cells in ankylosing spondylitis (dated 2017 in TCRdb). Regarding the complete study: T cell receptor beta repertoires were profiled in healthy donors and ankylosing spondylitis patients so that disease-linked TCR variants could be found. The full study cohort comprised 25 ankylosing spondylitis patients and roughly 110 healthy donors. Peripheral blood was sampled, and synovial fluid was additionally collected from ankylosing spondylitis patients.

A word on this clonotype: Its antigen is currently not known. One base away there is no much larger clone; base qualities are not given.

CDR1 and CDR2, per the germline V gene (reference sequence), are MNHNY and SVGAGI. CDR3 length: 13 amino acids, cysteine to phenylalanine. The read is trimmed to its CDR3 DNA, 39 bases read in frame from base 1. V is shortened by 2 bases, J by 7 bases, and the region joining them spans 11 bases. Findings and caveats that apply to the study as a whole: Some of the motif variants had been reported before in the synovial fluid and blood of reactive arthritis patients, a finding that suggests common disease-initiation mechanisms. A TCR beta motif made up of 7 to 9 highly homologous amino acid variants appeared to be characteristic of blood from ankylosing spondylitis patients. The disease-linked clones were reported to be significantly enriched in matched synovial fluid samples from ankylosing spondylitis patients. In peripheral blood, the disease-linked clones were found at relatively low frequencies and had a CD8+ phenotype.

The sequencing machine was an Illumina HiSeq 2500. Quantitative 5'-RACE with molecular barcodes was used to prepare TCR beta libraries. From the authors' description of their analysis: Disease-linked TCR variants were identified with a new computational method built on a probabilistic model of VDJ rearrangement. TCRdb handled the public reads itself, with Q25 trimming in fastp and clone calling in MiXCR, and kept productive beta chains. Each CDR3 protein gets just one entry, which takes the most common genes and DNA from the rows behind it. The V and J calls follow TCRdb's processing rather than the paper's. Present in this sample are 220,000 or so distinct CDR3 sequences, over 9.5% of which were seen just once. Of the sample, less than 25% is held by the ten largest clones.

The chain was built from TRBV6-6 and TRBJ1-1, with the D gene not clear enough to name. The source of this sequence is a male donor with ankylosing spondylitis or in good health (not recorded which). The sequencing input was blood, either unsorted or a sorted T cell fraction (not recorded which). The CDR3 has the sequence CASSYGSRGEAFF. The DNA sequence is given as TGTGCCAGCAGTTACGGTTCCCGCGGTGAAGCTTTCTTT.